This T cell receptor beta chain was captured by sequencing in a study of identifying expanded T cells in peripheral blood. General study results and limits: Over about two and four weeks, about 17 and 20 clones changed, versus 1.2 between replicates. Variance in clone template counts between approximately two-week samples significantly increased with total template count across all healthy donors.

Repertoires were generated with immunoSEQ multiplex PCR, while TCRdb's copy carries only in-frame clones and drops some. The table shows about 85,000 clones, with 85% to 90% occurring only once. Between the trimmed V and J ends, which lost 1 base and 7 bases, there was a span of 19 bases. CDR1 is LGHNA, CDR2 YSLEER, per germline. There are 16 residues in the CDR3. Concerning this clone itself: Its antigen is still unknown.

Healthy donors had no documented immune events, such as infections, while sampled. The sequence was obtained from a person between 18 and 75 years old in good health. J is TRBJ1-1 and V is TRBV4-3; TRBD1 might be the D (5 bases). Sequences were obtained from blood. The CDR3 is CASSQVWSRRGDEAFF. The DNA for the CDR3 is TGCGCCAGCAGCCAAGTATGGTCTCGACGGGGGGATGAAGCTTTCTTT.